These 7 T cell receptor beta chains were sequenced from one sample in a study of CD8 T cells in Susac syndrome. Reverse transcription of roughly 0.5 to 1 ug RNA was performed with random hexamers. TCRdb re-called the immunoSEQ multiplex PCR reads with MiXCR, one entry per CDR3 protein. Of 55,000 to 70,000 distinct CDR3 sequences in the sample, 95% were seen once. Material for sequencing was CD8+ T cells from PBMCs. The receptors here all came from a human donor in good health.

V gene TRBV4-2 combines with J gene TRBJ1-1, with a weak D call TRBD1 (6 bases). Germline loops: CDR1 LGHNA, CDR2 YNFKEQ. The ends were cut back, 10 bases at V and 2 bases at J, with 11 bases in the middle. The CDR3 totals 12 residues. In nucleotides, the CDR3 is TGTGCCACCGGACAGAGTAACACTGAAGCTTTCTTT. Encoded protein: CATGQSNTEAFF.

The V call is TRBV9, the J call TRBJ2-7; D is unresolved. Germline V CDR1 and CDR2: SGDLS, YYNGEE. The CDR3 totals 13 residues. The germline V and J ends were trimmed by 0 bases and 4 bases, with 8 bases remaining between them. The CDR3 nucleotides are TGTGCCAGCAGCGTAGCAGAAAAATACGAGCAGTACTTC. Amino acid sequence: CASSVAEKYEQYF. Complete variable domain (other parts from reference TRBV9 and TRBJ2-7): DSGVTQTPKHLITATGQRVTLRCSPRSGDLSVYWYQQSLDQGLQFLIQYYNGEERAKGNILERFSAQQFPDLHSELNLSSLELGDSALYFCASSVAEKYEQYFGPGTRLTVT.

The chain combines TRBV29-1 with TRBJ2-1; D perhaps matches TRBD1 (5 bases). The CDR3 is 13 residues long. The germline V gene has CDR1 SQVTM and CDR2 ANQGSEA. With 3 bases removed from V and 9 bases from J, the gap between germline ends came to 15 bases. CDR3 sequence (DNA): TGCAGCGTTGATTTCCAGGGTTCGTTTGAGCAGTTCTTC. Protein sequence: CSVDFQGSFEQFF.

The CDR3 sequence is CASIEGGETQYF. The CDR3 region has the DNA TGTGCCAGCATCGAGGGGGGCGAGACCCAGTACTTC. The chain links TRBV2 to TRBJ2-5, with D perhaps being TRBD1 or TRBD2 (6 bases each). This CDR3 is 12 amino acids long. Between the trimmed V and J ends, which lost 7 bases and 5 bases, there was a span of 11 bases. The germline CDR1 and CDR2 sequences are SNHLY and FYNNEI.

This clonotype appeared once. The chain couples TRBV29-1 to TRBJ2-7, with D possibly matching TRBD1 (6 bases). Trimming cost V 5 bases and J 3 bases, with 14 bases left between them. This CDR3 spans 13 amino acids. From germline, CDR1 is SQVTM and CDR2 ANQGSEA. CDR3 loop: CSVRDTLVYEQYF. CDR3 nucleotides: TGCAGCGTTCGGGACACCCTTGTCTACGAGCAGTACTTC.

The chain uses TRBV5-6 and TRBJ2-1, with TRBD1 matching over 7 bases. V trimming: 4 bases; J trimming: 8 bases; junction bases outside the gene matches: 12. Germline V gives CDR1 SGHDT, CDR2 YYEEEE. There are 15 residues in the CDR3. CDR3 region: CASSPTGAGGHEQFF. The CDR3 DNA follows: TGTGCCAGCAGCCCCACCGGGGCAGGGGGTCATGAGCAGTTCTTC.

The V call is TRBV5-1, the J call TRBJ1-1; D is uncertain. Looked up from germline, CDR1 is SGHRS and CDR2 is YFSETQ. This CDR3 has 14 residues. V was pared by 1 base and J by 0 bases, with 7 bases between. CDR3 loop: CASSLPGMNTEAFF. For the CDR3, the DNA is TGCGCCAGCAGCTTGCCAGGCATGAACACTGAAGCTTTCTTT.